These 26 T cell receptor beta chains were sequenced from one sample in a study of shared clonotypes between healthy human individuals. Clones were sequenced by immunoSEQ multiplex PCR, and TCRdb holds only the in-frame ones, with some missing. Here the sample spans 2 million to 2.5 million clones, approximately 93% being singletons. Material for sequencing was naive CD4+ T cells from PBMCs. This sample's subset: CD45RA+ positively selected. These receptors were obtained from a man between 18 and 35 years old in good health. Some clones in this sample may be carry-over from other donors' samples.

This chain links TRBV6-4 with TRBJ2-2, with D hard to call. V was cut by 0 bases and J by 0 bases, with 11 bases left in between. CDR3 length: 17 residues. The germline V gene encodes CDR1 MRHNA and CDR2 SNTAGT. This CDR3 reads CASSDSSTPANTGELFF. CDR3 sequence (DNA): TGTGCCAGCAGTGACTCATCCACCCCCGCGAACACCGGGGAGCTGTTTTTT.

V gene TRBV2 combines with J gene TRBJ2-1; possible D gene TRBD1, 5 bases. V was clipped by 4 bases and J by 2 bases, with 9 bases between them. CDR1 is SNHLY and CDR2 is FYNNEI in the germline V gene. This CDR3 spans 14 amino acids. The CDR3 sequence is CASSGDRPYNEQFF. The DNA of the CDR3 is TGTGCCAGCAGTGGAGACAGACCCTACAATGAGCAGTTCTTC.

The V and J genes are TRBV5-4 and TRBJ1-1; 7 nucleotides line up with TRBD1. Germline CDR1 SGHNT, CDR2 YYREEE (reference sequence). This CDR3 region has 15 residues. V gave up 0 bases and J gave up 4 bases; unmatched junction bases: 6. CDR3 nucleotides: TGTGCCAGCAGCTTGGTTAAGGGGGCGGGCACTGAAGCTTTCTTT. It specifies CASSLVKGAGTEAFF.

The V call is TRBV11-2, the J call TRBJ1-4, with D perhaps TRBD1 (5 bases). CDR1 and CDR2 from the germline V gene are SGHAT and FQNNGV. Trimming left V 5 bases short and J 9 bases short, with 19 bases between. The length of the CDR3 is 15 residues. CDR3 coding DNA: TGTGCCAGCAGCCAGCCGGGACGGCCTGAGAAAAAACTGTTTTTT. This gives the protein CASSQPGRPEKKLFF.

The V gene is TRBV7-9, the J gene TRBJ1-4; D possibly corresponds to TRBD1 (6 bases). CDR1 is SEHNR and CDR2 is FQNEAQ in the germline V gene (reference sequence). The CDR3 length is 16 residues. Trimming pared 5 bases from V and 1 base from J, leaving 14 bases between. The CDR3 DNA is TGTGCCAGCAGCCCAGGAATACAGGGAACTAATGAAAAACTGTTTTTT. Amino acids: CASSPGIQGTNEKLFF.

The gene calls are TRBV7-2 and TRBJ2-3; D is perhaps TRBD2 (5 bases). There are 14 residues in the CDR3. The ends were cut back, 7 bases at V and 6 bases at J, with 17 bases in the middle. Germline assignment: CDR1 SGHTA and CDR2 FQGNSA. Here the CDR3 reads CASNNPGSSDTQYF. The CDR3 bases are TGTGCCAGCAACAACCCGGGGTCCTCGGATACGCAGTATTTT.

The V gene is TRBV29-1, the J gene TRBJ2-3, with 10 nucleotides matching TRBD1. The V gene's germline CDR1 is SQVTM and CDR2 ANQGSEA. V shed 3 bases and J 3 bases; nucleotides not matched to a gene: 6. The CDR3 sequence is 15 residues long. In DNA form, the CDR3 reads TGCAGCGTTGAGTATTGGGACAGGGGAACAGATACGCAGTATTTT. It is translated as CSVEYWDRGTDTQYF.

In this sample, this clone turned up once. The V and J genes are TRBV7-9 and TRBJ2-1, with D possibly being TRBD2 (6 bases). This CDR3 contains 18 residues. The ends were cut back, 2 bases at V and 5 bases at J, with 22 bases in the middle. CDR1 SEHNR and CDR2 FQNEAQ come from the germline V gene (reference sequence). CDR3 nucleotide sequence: TGTGCCAGCAGCTTATTGGGGAGGTCCCCGGGGTTTCACAATGAGCAGTTCTTC. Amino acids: CASSLLGRSPGFHNEQFF.

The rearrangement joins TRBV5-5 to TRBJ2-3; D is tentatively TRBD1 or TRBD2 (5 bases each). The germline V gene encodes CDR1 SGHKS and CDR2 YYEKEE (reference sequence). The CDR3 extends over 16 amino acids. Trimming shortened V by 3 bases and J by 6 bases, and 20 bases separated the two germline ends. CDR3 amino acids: CASSSGLSTLVDTQYF. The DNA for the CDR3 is TGTGCCAGCAGCTCGGGGCTGTCCACCTTGGTCGATACGCAGTATTTT.

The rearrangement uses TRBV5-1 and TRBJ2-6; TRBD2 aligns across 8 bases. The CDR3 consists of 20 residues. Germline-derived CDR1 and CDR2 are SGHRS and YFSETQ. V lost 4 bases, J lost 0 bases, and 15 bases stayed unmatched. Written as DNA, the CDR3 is TGCGCCAGCAGCCCGGGAGGGGTCGGGGCGGAGGGCTCTGGGGCCAACGTCCTGACTTTC. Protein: CASSPGGVGAEGSGANVLTF.

The CDR3 region has the DNA TGCGCCAGCAGCTGGACCGGGACTAGCGGGTTCTACGAGCAGTACTTC. It codes for CASSWTGTSGFYEQYF. The V and J genes are TRBV5-1 and TRBJ2-7; TRBD2 aligns across 12 bases. Trimming removed 3 bases from V and 3 bases from J; junction bases left unmatched: 7. The CDR3 is made up of 16 amino acids. The V gene's germline CDR1 is SGHRS and CDR2 YFSETQ. The full variable domain, its missing parts supplied by reference TRBV5-1 and TRBJ2-7, is KAGVTQTPRYLIKTRGQQVTLSCSPISGHRSVSWYQQTPGQGLQFLFEYFSETQRNKGNFPGRFSGRQFSNSRSEMNVSTLELGDSALYLCASSWTGTSGFYEQYFGPGTRLTVT.

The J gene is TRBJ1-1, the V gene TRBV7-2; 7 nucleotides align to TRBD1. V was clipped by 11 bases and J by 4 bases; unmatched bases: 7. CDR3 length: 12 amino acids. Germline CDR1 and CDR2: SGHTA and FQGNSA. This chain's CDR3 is CASYRGGTEAFF. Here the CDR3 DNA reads TGTGCCTCATACAGGGGCGGCACTGAAGCTTTCTTT.

The CDR3, as DNA: TGTGCCAGCAGCCTGGCGGCCTCCCGGGACTACGAGCAGTACTTC. Its protein is CASSLAASRDYEQYF. This chain joins TRBV5-4 and TRBJ2-7; tentative D call: TRBD2 (5 bases). Germline CDR1 reads SGHNT; CDR2 reads YYREEE (reference sequence). The CDR3 loop spans 15 amino acids. The ends were cut back, 4 bases at V and 3 bases at J, with 17 bases in the middle.

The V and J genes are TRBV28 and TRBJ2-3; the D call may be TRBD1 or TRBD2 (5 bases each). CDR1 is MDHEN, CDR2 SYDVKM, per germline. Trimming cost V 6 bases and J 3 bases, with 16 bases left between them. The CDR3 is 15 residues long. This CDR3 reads CASSDGTVGTDTQYF. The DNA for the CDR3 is TGTGCCAGCAGCGACGGGACGGTGGGGACAGATACGCAGTATTTT.

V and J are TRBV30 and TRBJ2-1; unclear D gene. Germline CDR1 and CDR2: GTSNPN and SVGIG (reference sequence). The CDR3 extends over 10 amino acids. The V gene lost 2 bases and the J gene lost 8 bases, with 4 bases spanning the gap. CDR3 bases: TGTGCCTGGAGTAGACATGAGCAGTTCTTC. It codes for CAWSRHEQFF.

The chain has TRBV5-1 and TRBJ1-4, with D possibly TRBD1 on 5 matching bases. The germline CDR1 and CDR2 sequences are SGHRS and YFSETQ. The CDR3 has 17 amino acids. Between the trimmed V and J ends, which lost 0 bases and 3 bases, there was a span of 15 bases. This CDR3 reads CASSLEGVVSANEKLFF. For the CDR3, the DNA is TGCGCCAGCAGCTTGGAAGGGGTTGTCTCAGCTAATGAAAAACTGTTTTTT.

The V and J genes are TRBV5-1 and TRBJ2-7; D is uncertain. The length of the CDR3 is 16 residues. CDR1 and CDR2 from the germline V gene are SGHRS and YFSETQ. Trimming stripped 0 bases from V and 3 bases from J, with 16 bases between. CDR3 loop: CASSLDSNRRFYEQYF. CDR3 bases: TGCGCCAGCAGCTTGGATTCGAACCGGAGATTCTACGAGCAGTACTTC.

CDR3 sequence (DNA): TGCGCCAGCAGCGGCAGGACAGGGGGTAATGAAAAACTGTTTTTT. Translating it yields CASSGRTGGNEKLFF. This chain uses TRBV5-1 with TRBJ1-4, with 10 positions matching TRBD1. CDR3 length: 15 residues. Germline trimming cut 4 bases from V and 4 bases from J; bases unmatched to any gene: 4. Germline V gives CDR1 SGHRS, CDR2 YFSETQ.

The CDR3: CASSTLGQGAHEQYF. CDR3 nucleotides: TGTGCCAGCAGCACCCTGGGACAGGGGGCGCACGAGCAGTACTTC. The rearrangement links TRBV9 to TRBJ2-7; 12 bases line up with TRBD1. The germline gives CDR1 SGDLS, CDR2 YYNGEE. CDR3 length: 15 residues. V dropped 4 bases and J dropped 5; count of bases not matched to a gene: 7.

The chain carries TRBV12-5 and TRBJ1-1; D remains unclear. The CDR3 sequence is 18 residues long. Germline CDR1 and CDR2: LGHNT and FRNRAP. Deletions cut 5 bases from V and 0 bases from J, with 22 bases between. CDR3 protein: CASGPPGGGRRMNTEAFF. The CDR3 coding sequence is TGTGCTAGTGGTCCCCCGGGTGGCGGCCGTAGGATGAACACTGAAGCTTTCTTT.

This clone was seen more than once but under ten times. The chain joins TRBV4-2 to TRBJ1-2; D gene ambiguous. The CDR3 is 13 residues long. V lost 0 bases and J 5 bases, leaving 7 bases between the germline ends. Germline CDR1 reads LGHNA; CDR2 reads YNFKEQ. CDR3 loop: CASSQDGQYGYTF. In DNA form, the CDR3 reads TGTGCCAGCAGCCAAGACGGTCAGTATGGCTACACCTTC.

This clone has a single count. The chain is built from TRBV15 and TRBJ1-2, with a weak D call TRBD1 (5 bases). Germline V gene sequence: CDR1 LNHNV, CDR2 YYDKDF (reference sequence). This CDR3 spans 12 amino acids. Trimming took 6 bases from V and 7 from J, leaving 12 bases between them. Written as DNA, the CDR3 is TGTGCCACCAGTCTTGGGGCGGGTGGCTACACCTTC. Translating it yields CATSLGAGGYTF.

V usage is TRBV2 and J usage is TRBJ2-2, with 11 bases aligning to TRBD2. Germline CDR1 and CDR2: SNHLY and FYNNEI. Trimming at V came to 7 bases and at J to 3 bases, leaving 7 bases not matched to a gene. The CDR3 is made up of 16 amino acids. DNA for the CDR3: TGTGCCAGCAAGATCCTAGCGGGAGGCGACACCGGGGAGCTGTTTTTT. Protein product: CASKILAGGDTGELFF.

The CDR3 protein is CASSPSQAGKDQPQHF. The CDR3, as DNA: TGTGCCAGCAGTCCTTCCCAGGCAGGAAAGGATCAGCCCCAGCATTTT. The chain combines TRBV28 with TRBJ1-5; D gene uncertain. Trimming cost V 5 bases and J 5 bases, with 19 bases left between them. Germline CDR1 reads MDHEN; CDR2 reads SYDVKM. The CDR3 contains 16 residues.

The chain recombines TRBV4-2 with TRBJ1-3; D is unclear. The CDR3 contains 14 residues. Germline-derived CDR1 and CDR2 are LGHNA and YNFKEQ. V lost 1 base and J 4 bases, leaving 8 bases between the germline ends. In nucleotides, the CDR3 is TGTGCCAGCAGCCAAGCTCGCTCCGGAAACACCATATATTTT. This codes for CASSQARSGNTIYF.

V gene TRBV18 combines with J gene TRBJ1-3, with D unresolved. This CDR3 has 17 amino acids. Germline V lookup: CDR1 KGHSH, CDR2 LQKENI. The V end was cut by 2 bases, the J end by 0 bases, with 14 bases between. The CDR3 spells CASSPSGPPSSGNTIYF. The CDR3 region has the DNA TGTGCCAGCTCACCATCGGGTCCCCCTTCCTCTGGAAACACCATATATTTT.